A selection of T cell receptor beta chains follows, all from one sample in a study of human T cells and chemical hapten exposure. TCRdb re-called the RACE reads through MiXCR, storing one row per CDR3 protein. The sample carries roughly 50,000 distinct CDR3 sequences, over 9.5% recorded once. Material: whole blood, obtained in connection with sensitization to the hapten diphenylcyclopropenone (DPC). Receptors originate from a woman aged 40 to 50 with alopecia areata. Some clones in this sample may be carry-over from other donors' samples. CDR3s leave out the opening cysteine and the closing phenylalanine or tryptophan. The order of the fields is V gene, J gene, D gene, CDR3 protein. The D gene is left open where the match is weak.

v_gene: TRBV5-1
j_gene: TRBJ2-2
d_gene: -
CDR3aa: ASSWHWEPNTGELF

v_gene: TRBV7-9
j_gene: TRBJ1-1
d_gene: TRBD1
CDR3aa: ASSLGRTGRTEAF

v_gene: TRBV2
j_gene: TRBJ2-2
d_gene: TRBD2
CDR3aa: ARGLAGAANTGELF

v_gene: TRBV3-1
j_gene: TRBJ1-1
d_gene: TRBD1
CDR3aa: ASKKGTGNTEAF

v_gene: TRBV7-7
j_gene: TRBJ2-7
d_gene: -
CDR3aa: ASSSGSGSSYEQY

v_gene: TRBV12-3/TRBV12-4
j_gene: TRBJ2-7
d_gene: -
CDR3aa: ASSNRLDSHH

v_gene: TRBV5-1
j_gene: TRBJ2-7
d_gene: TRBD2
CDR3aa: ASSLGASGGYEQY

v_gene: TRBV29-1
j_gene: TRBJ1-6
d_gene: TRBD1
CDR3aa: SVEDRGSGNSPLH

v_gene: TRBV2
j_gene: TRBJ2-6
d_gene: TRBD1
CDR3aa: ASKPGQGGLSSGANVLT

v_gene: TRBV28
j_gene: TRBJ2-7
d_gene: -
CDR3aa: ASRSRRERGYEQY